This T cell receptor beta chain is drawn from a study of T cell repertoires in cytomegalovirus infection. Overall study: CMV infection together with matching HLA type was indicated by public TCR beta signatures.

J gave up 4 bases and V 4 bases, and 6 bases lay outside the gene matches. There are 15 residues in the CDR3. Germline V gene sequence: CDR1 MNHEY, CDR2 SMNVEV (reference sequence). TCRdb processed the reads anew with MiXCR; each CDR3 protein has one entry. Among around 350,000 distinct CDR3 sequences, approximately 18% were seen once, and the ten largest hold around 10%. Study results and caveats: Ex vivo, HLA-C-restricted CMV-specific TCR beta clonotypes prevailed over the rest of the response. Frequencies of public TCR beta families were cumulated, and this identified carriers of CMV plus the relevant HLA.

This clonotype was counted at least ten times. Antigen: not known. This clonotype was sampled from a human donor in good health (CMV status not recorded). Some clones in this sample may be carry-over from other donors' samples. The chain uses TRBV27 and TRBJ1-5; TRBD1 matches at 8 bases. Sequences were obtained from PBMCs. The CDR3 loop is CASSYGRGPNQPQHF. The CDR3 coding sequence is TGTGCCAGCAGTTACGGCAGGGGGCCAAATCAGCCCCAGCATTTT.